The 15 T cell receptor beta chains listed next were all sequenced from one sample in a study of CD8 T cells in Susac syndrome. With random hexamers, about 0.45 to 1 ug RNA was reverse transcribed. TCRdb fed the immunoSEQ multiplex PCR reads into MiXCR, producing one record per CDR3 protein. There are 150,000 to 200,000 distinct CDR3 sequences in the sample; about 94% occur only once, and 0.1% lies in the top ten. Sequencing used CD4+ T cells from PBMCs. The receptor source for this set is a human donor in good health.

This sequence joins TRBV7-3 and TRBJ2-3; 11 bases line up with TRBD1. J gave up 5 bases and V 5 bases, and 9 bases lay outside the gene matches. This CDR3 is 16 amino acids long. CDR1 and CDR2 (germline): SGHTA, FQGTGA. DNA for the CDR3: TGTGCCAGCAGCCCGTCTTCGGGACAGGGGGGAGATACGCAGTATTTT. This codes for CASSPSSGQGGDTQYF.

This chain links TRBV4-2 with TRBJ1-5, with D possibly TRBD1 on 5 matching bases. The V and J ends lost 3 bases and 0 bases respectively, with 9 bases between them. Germline-derived CDR1 and CDR2 are LGHNA and YNFKEQ. The CDR3 is 15 residues long. CDR3 in amino acids: CASSQGGNSNQPQHF. As DNA, the CDR3 is TGTGCCAGCAGCCAGGGGGGTAATAGCAATCAGCCCCAGCATTTT.

The chain combines TRBV2 with TRBJ2-1, with TRBD1 as a possible D gene (5 bases). CDR3 size: 16 residues. Trimming shortened V by 2 bases and J by 0 bases, and 11 bases separated the two germline ends. The germline CDR1 and CDR2 sequences are SNHLY and FYNNEI. The CDR3 nucleotides read TGTGCCAGCAGTGAACGCAGGGTCAGCTCCTACAATGAGCAGTTCTTC. Its translation is CASSERRVSSYNEQFF.

The rearrangement uses TRBV6-5 and TRBJ2-1, with 10 bases identical to TRBD2. Germline CDR1 reads MNHEY; CDR2 reads SVGAGI. The trim removed 2 bases at V and 1 base at J, leaving 11 bases unmatched. This CDR3 has 19 amino acids. The DNA of the CDR3 is TGTGCCAGCAGTTACCGGACTAGCGGAGTATCCGGGTCCTACAATGAGCAGTTCTTC. The encoded protein is CASSYRTSGVSGSYNEQFF.

J is TRBJ2-3 and V is TRBV20-1; 12 bases map to TRBD2. Germline CDR1 DFQATT, CDR2 SNEGSKA (reference sequence). The CDR3 sequence is 21 residues long. The trim removed 0 bases at V and 4 bases at J, leaving 20 bases unmatched. The CDR3 DNA reads TGCAGTGCTAGAGATGCGGGGTGGCCTAGCGGGGGGGCAAAGTTTTCAGATACGCAGTATTTT. Translation gives CSARDAGWPSGGAKFSDTQYF.

V is TRBV6-1 and J is TRBJ1-5, with 9 positions matching TRBD1. J lost 9 bases, V lost 5 bases, and 8 bases had no gene match. In germline, CDR1 is MNHNS, CDR2 SASEGT. This CDR3 region has 14 residues. The CDR3: CASSPDRGFVPQHF. CDR3 nucleotides: TGTGCCAGCAGTCCAGACAGGGGGTTTGTGCCCCAGCATTTT.

The chain links TRBV7-3 to TRBJ2-1, with TRBD2 matching 11 bases. Trimming cost V 1 base and J 11 bases; bases outside gene matches: 4. The germline CDR1 and CDR2 sequences are SGHTA and FQGTGA. This CDR3 is 14 amino acids long. CDR3 sequence: CASSLNRLAGKQFF. The CDR3 DNA reads TGTGCCAGCAGCTTAAATCGACTAGCGGGGAAGCAGTTCTTC.

V and J are TRBV7-8 and TRBJ1-2; D gene unclear. The CDR3 spans 14 residues. The germline gives CDR1 SGHVS, CDR2 FQNEAQ. V gave up 8 bases and J gave up 3 bases, with 16 bases separating them. DNA for the CDR3: TGTGCCAGCTCTCCCGAGCGGCAGCACTATGGCTACACCTTC. Its translation is CASSPERQHYGYTF.

The chain links TRBV20-1 to TRBJ1-2, with TRBD1 matching over 9 bases. CDR1 DFQATT and CDR2 SNEGSKA come from the germline V gene (reference sequence). The V gene end was trimmed by 4 bases and the J gene end by 4 bases; junction bases not matched to a gene: 7. This CDR3 comprises 14 residues. The CDR3 is CSATLTGGGYGYTF. CDR3 bases: TGCAGTGCTACCCTGACAGGGGGTGGCTATGGCTACACCTTC.

A few counts support this clonotype. The chain is built from TRBV7-8 and TRBJ1-6; D is uncertain. Germline V CDR1 and CDR2: SGHVS, FQNEAQ. CDR3 length: 13 residues. V lost 1 base and J 9 bases, leaving 7 bases between the germline ends. CDR3 bases: TGTGCCAGCAGCTTAGAGGGCTTTTCACCCCTCCACTTT. This encodes CASSLEGFSPLHF.

Notes on this clonotype: The junction shows a germline mismatch at one end, possibly a read error. The V and J genes are TRBV2 and TRBJ2-1; 8 bases are a match to TRBD2. The germline V gene encodes CDR1 SNHLY and CDR2 FYNNEI. The CDR3 runs 15 residues. The CDR3 is CASSSLAASFNEQFF. For the CDR3, the DNA is TGTGCCAGCAGTTCACTAGCGGCGTCCTTCAATGAGCAGTTCTTC. Full variable domain (remainder filled in from reference TRBV2 and TRBJ2-1): EPEVTQTPSHQVTQMGQEVILRCVPISNHLYFYWYRQILGQKVEFLVSFYNNEISEKSEIFDDQFSVERPDGSNFTLKIRSTKLEDSAMYFCASSSLAASFNEQFFGPGTRLTVL.

This rearrangement joins TRBV12-3 or TRBV12-4 to TRBJ1-4, with D tentatively TRBD1 (6 bases). Trimming removed 7 bases from V and 10 bases from J, with 19 bases in between. This CDR3 has 14 amino acids. Written as DNA, the CDR3 is TGTGCCAGCATTCAGGACAGACTCGTAGGAAAACTGTTTTTT. Residues: CASIQDRLVGKLFF.

This chain joins TRBV29-1 and TRBJ2-1, with D hard to call. The CDR3 has 14 residues. Germline CDR1 SQVTM, CDR2 ANQGSEA. V lost 3 bases to trimming and J lost 3 bases, with 12 bases between them. The CDR3 region has the DNA TGCAGCGTTGACCGGGTGGGCAGCTACAATGAGCAGTTCTTC. Residues: CSVDRVGSYNEQFF.

This clonotype was counted once. This rearrangement joins TRBV29-1 to TRBJ1-5; the D is unclear. This CDR3 contains 16 residues. V was cut by 5 bases and J by 1 base, with 18 bases left in between. Germline lookup yields CDR1 SQVTM and CDR2 ANQGSEA. Here the CDR3 reads CSVSVGPSESNQPQHF. In DNA, the CDR3 is TGCAGCGTTTCGGTTGGTCCCAGCGAGAGCAATCAGCCCCAGCATTTT.

This rearrangement joins TRBV28 to TRBJ1-4, with a weak D call TRBD1 (6 bases). The ends were cut back, 4 bases at V and 8 bases at J, with 11 bases in the middle. CDR1 is MDHEN, CDR2 SYDVKM, per germline. The CDR3 consists of 13 residues. CDR3 sequence reads: CASSSNRVEKLFF. In DNA form, the CDR3 reads TGTGCCAGCAGTTCCAACAGGGTCGAAAAACTGTTTTTT.